This TCR beta chain was recorded in a study of blood T cell repertoires in COVID-19. Whole-study context: COVID-19 samples from acute and convalescent phases originated in the United States, Italy and Spain. In each case, the material was cDNA or gDNA derived from T cells, B-cell-depleted T cells, or PBMCs.

The germline V gene has CDR1 SNHLY and CDR2 FYNNEI. The CDR3 length is 17 residues. V dropped 3 bases and J dropped 0; count of bases not matched to a gene: 5. Source study methods: How many nucleated cells were present was estimated from reference gene primer amplification. Clones were read by immunoSEQ multiplex PCR, and TCRdb kept only the in-frame ones, dropping some. Clone size and the V and J calls come from that table; the DNA yielded D and trimming. The repertoire holds about 130,000 clones, with under 85% as singletons. This chain connects TRBV2 to TRBJ2-6; 7 bases are a match to TRBD1. The source material was peripheral blood. This receptor was identified in a woman aged 55-70 years with acute or convalescent COVID-19. The CDR3 DNA reads as TGTGCCAGCAGTGATCTAGGGGGCAACTCTGGGGCCAACGTCCTGACTTTC. Amino acids: CASSDLGGNSGANVLTF. Filled out from reference TRBV2 and TRBJ2-6, the complete variable domain reads EPEVTQTPSHQVTQMGQEVILRCVPISNHLYFYWYRQILGQKVEFLVSFYNNEISEKSEIFDDQFSVERPDGSNFTLKIRSTKLEDSAMYFCASSDLGGNSGANVLTFGAGSRLTVL.